The 5 T cell receptor beta chains below come from one sample, sequenced in a study of cytomegalovirus exposure and HLA in healthy donors. 13 Jbeta primers and 60 Vbeta primers were used for the PCR. Libraries were prepared by immunoSEQ multiplex PCR; TCRdb keeps only in-frame clonotypes and omits some of them. The sample has approximately 81,000 clones; approximately 84% are singletons. Material for sequencing was PBMCs. The receptors originated from a woman aged 50 to 60 in good health and CMV-seronegative.

V gene TRBV11-2 combines with J gene TRBJ1-2; the match to TRBD1 covers 12 bases. With V trimmed by 6 bases and J by 4 bases, 12 bases remained unmatched. CDR3 size: 17 residues. CDR1 is SGHAT, CDR2 FQNNGV, per germline. Here the CDR3 DNA reads TGTGCCAGCAGGGGATATGCGGGACAGGGGGCGGCCTATGGCTACACCTTC. Encoded protein: CASRGYAGQGAAYGYTF.

This clone was recorded once. The chain carries TRBV5-5 and TRBJ1-6; D is unresolved. Germline CDR1 reads SGHKS; CDR2 reads YYEKEE (reference sequence). This CDR3 region has 12 residues. V dropped 4 bases and J dropped 7 bases, with 6 bases sitting between them. DNA of the CDR3: TGTGCCAGCAGCATAGTGAATTCACCCCTCCACTTT. As protein: CASSIVNSPLHF.

There are a few counts of this clone. This chain connects TRBV2 to TRBJ2-2; 7 bases agree with TRBD1. CDR3 length: 14 residues. The V gene end was trimmed by 3 bases and the J gene end by 7 bases; junction bases not matched to a gene: 5. The germline CDR1 and CDR2 sequences are SNHLY and FYNNEI. CDR3 residues: CASSDKGASGELFF. The CDR3 nucleotides are TGTGCCAGCAGTGATAAGGGGGCGAGCGGGGAGCTGTTTTTT.

The J gene is TRBJ2-2, the V gene TRBV27, with D tentatively TRBD1 (6 bases). Germline CDR1 MNHEY, CDR2 SMNVEV (reference sequence). The CDR3 is 17 residues long. Trimming removed 3 bases at V and 1 base at J, with 15 bases between. The CDR3 reads CASSLGIRGRNTGELFF. The CDR3 bases are TGTGCCAGCAGTTTGGGGATAAGGGGGAGGAACACCGGGGAGCTGTTTTTT.

The genes are TRBV6-5 and TRBJ2-2; 12 nucleotides line up with TRBD2. This CDR3 spans 16 amino acids. After removal of 2 bases from V and 5 bases from J, the junction contained 3 bases not matched to a gene. In germline, CDR1 is MNHEY, CDR2 SVGAGI. The CDR3 sequence is CASSYRGTSGTGELFF. DNA of the CDR3: TGTGCCAGCAGTTACCGGGGGACTAGCGGGACCGGGGAGCTGTTTTTT.